A selection of T cell receptor beta chains follows, all from one sample in a study of CD8 T cells in ankylosing spondylitis. A single record per CDR3 protein comes from TCRdb applying MiXCR to the 5' RACE reads. The sample lists some 400,000 distinct CDR3 sequences, more than 20% occurring once. Sequencing used blood, either unsorted or a sorted T cell fraction (not recorded which). The receptors were gathered from a male donor with ankylosing spondylitis. Both conserved end residues are part of each CDR3. The D gene is left open where the match is weak. Some rows mark clone size as missing; the rest say once, few, many or name a class of expanded clone.

. TRBJ1-4 . TRBV30 CAWSPDRNEKLFF TGTGCCTGGAGCCCCGACAGAAATGAAAAACTGTTTTTT
few TRBJ2-7 TRBD1 TRBV11-1 CASSPGTEVYEQYF TGTGCCAGCAGCCCAGGGACAGAAGTCTACGAGCAGTACTTC
. TRBJ2-7 TRBD2 TRBV6-2/TRBV6-3 CASRPSGGSGYEQYF TGTGCCAGCAGACCATCTGGCGGGAGTGGCTACGAGCAGTACTTC
. TRBJ2-7 TRBD2 TRBV13 CASSGRLAGGAYEQYF TGTGCCAGCAGCGGACGACTAGCGGGAGGAGCCTACGAGCAGTACTTC
. TRBJ2-7 . TRBV7-8 CASSLVTDGASYEQYF TGTGCCAGCAGCTTAGTGACAGACGGTGCGTCCTACGAGCAGTACTTC
few TRBJ2-2 TRBD1 TRBV29-1 CSVVRARQGVGTGELFF TGCAGCGTTGTCCGGGCCCGACAGGGGGTGGGCACCGGGGAGCTGTTTTTT
few TRBJ1-5 TRBD1 TRBV11-2 CASSRGQGNNQPQHF TGTGCCAGCAGCCGGGGACAGGGGAATAATCAGCCCCAGCATTTT
. TRBJ1-5 TRBD1 TRBV6-1 CASSPRQGRDQPQHF TGTGCCAGCAGCCCACGACAGGGCCGGGATCAGCCCCAGCATTTT
once TRBJ2-2 . TRBV7-9 CASSFEGTGELFF TGTGCCAGCAGCTTTGAAGGAACCGGGGAGCTGTTTTTT
few TRBJ2-7 . TRBV21-1 CASSKAGQGSEQYF TGTGCCAGCAGCAAAGCCGGCCAGGGGAGCGAGCAGTACTTC
few TRBJ1-6 . TRBV5-1 CASSLDSGDNSPLHF TGCGCCAGCAGCTTGGATTCTGGGGATAATTCACCCCTCCACTTT
few TRBJ2-3 . TRBV20-1 CSARPTGILSSWIDTQYF TGCAGTGCTAGACCGACAGGAATTTTATCTAGCTGGATAGATACGCAGTATTTT
few TRBJ1-5 . TRBV6-1 CASTGLLQGQPQHF TGTGCCAGCACGGGACTGTTGCAGGGTCAGCCCCAGCATTTT
. TRBJ2-1 TRBD2 TRBV27 CASSLLFLAGGDNEQFF TGTGCCAGCAGTTTACTATTTTTAGCGGGAGGGGACAATGAGCAGTTCTTC
. TRBJ2-3 TRBD2 TRBV7-3 CASTLAGGGDTQYF TGTGCCAGCACATTAGCGGGAGGGGGAGATACGCAGTATTTT
. TRBJ2-6 TRBD1 TRBV11-1 CASRDRASNVLTF TGTGCCAGCAGGGACAGGGCATCCAACGTCCTGACTTTC
. TRBJ2-2 TRBD1 TRBV12-3/TRBV12-4 CASSSGTGLAGELFF TGTGCCAGCAGTTCCGGGACAGGGTTGGCCGGGGAGCTGTTTTTT
. TRBJ2-5 . TRBV28 CASSLRGVWETQYF TGTGCCAGCAGTTTACGTGGGGTTTGGGAGACCCAGTACTTC
. TRBJ2-1 . TRBV7-2 CASSLERRPAGDEQFF TGTGCCAGCAGCTTAGAGCGGAGACCCGCCGGGGATGAGCAGTTCTTC
. TRBJ1-2 . TRBV6-5 CASSYQGAGPRERYGYTF TGTGCCAGCAGTTACCAAGGGGCAGGGCCTAGAGAAAGATATGGCTACACCTTC
. TRBJ2-7 TRBD2 TRBV4-1 CASSQLAGGPDEQYF TGCGCCAGCAGCCAACTAGCGGGAGGGCCCGACGAGCAGTACTTC
few TRBJ2-3 TRBD2 TRBV7-9 CASSLVLAGGADTQYF TGTGCCAGCAGCTTAGTACTAGCGGGAGGAGCAGATACGCAGTATTTT
. TRBJ1-2 . TRBV6-2/TRBV6-3 CASSGRDGTNYGYTF TGTGCCAGCAGTGGCCGGGACGGAACTAACTATGGCTACACCTTC
. TRBJ2-5 . TRBV7-7 CASSTGYQETQYF TGTGCTAGCAGCACGGGCTACCAAGAGACCCAGTACTTC
. TRBJ2-7 TRBD2 TRBV5-6 CASSLISGSGDEQYF TGTGCCAGCAGCTTAATTAGCGGGTCCGGGGACGAGCAGTACTTC
few TRBJ2-1 TRBD1 TRBV5-1 CASSSTITGANEQFF TGCGCCAGCAGCTCGACCATAACAGGGGCCAATGAGCAGTTCTTC
few TRBJ2-3 TRBD2 TRBV4-2 CASSQDQRPGLAGYTDTQYF TGTGCCAGCAGCCAAGACCAACGTCCGGGACTAGCGGGATATACAGATACGCAGTATTTT
few TRBJ2-1 TRBD2 TRBV10-3 CAISGRGSGIDYEQFF TGTGCCATCAGTGGCCGTGGGAGCGGGATTGACTACGAGCAGTTCTTC
few TRBJ2-7 . TRBV3-1 CASSQVGDSAYEQYF TGTGCCAGCAGCCAAGTGGGGGACTCAGCCTACGAGCAGTACTTC
. TRBJ2-2 . TRBV18 CASSPGSAGRIDTGELFF TGTGCCAGCTCACCAGGATCTGCCGGGAGAATTGACACCGGGGAGCTGTTTTTT
. TRBJ1-5 . TRBV24-1 CATRGSLNQPQHF TGTGCCACCAGAGGGTCCCTCAATCAGCCCCAGCATTTT
. TRBJ1-5 . TRBV7-8 CASSLEAGAGQPQHF TGTGCCAGCAGCTTAGAAGCGGGGGCTGGACAGCCCCAGCATTTT
. TRBJ2-5 TRBD1 TRBV29-1 CSTRTGGETQYF TGCAGCACACGGACAGGGGGAGAGACCCAGTACTTC
. TRBJ2-1 . TRBV3-1 CASSQMGVGGSDEQFF TGTGCCAGCAGTCAAATGGGGGTAGGGGGGTCGGATGAGCAGTTCTTC
few TRBJ2-5 . TRBV28 CATRTEKETQYF TGTGCCACCCGGACAGAAAAAGAGACCCAGTACTTC
few TRBJ2-7 TRBD2 TRBV20-1 CSATGLTLSYEQYF TGCAGTGCCACGGGACTAACTCTATCCTACGAGCAGTACTTC
. TRBJ2-7 . TRBV20-1 CSARDEGRMYEQYF TGCAGTGCTAGAGACGAGGGTCGCATGTACGAGCAGTACTTC
few TRBJ2-2 . TRBV7-2 CASSLVHRVATGELFF TGTGCCAGCAGCTTAGTTCACAGGGTAGCGACTGGGGAGCTGTTTTTT